Included here is one TCR beta chain sequence, with context. The data are from a study of blood T cell repertoires in COVID-19. Study as a whole: Specimens from acute and convalescent COVID-19 originated in the United States, Italy and Spain. T cells, B-cell-depleted T cells, or PBMCs supplied cDNA or gDNA.

CDR1 SGHRS and CDR2 YFSETQ come from the germline V gene. The CDR3 consists of 17 residues. Between the trimmed V and J ends, which lost 0 bases and 2 bases, there was a span of 14 bases. In the authors' workflow: The assay estimated nucleated cells by amplifying reference gene primers. Here immunoSEQ multiplex PCR was the method, and the copy in TCRdb shows in-frame clones only, minus some. V and J calls and clone size are as listed in that table; D and trimming were resolved from the DNA. The table lists about 74,000 clones, 85% to 90% of them singletons. This TCR was sampled from a woman of 80 years or more with active or convalescent COVID-19. The sample consisted of peripheral blood. The genes are TRBV5-1 and TRBJ1-4, with D possibly being TRBD1 (5 bases). This chain's CDR3 is CASSLVGPRATNEKLFF. The CDR3 nucleotides read TGCGCCAGCAGCTTGGTAGGGCCCAGGGCCACTAATGAAAAACTGTTTTTT. The full variable domain, completed using reference TRBV5-1 and TRBJ1-4, is KAGVTQTPRYLIKTRGQQVTLSCSPISGHRSVSWYQQTPGQGLQFLFEYFSETQRNKGNFPGRFSGRQFSNSRSEMNVSTLELGDSALYLCASSLVGPRATNEKLFFGSGTQLSVL.